The 24 T cell receptor beta chains reported below all come from one sample, sequenced in a study of cytomegalovirus exposure and HLA in healthy donors. PCR amplification relied on 60 Vbeta primers (plus 13 Jbeta primers). The table came from immunoSEQ multiplex PCR; TCRdb's copy has only in-frame clones and leaves some out. There are about 130,000 clones in the sample; approximately 69% occur only once, and approximately 6.3% lies in the top ten. The sequenced sample consisted of PBMCs. The receptors were gathered from a man between 35 and 55 years old in good health and CMV-seropositive.

J is TRBJ2-1 and V is TRBV14, with 10 bases matching TRBD1. CDR3 length: 16 residues. The V and J ends lost 0 bases and 4 bases, in that order; junction bases with no gene match: 3. From germline, CDR1 is SGHDN and CDR2 FVKESK. In nucleotides, the CDR3 is TGTGCCAGCAGCCAAGAGGGACAGGGGTATTACAATGAGCAGTTCTTC. As protein: CASSQEGQGYYNEQFF.

The chain links TRBV10-3 to TRBJ1-1; 7 nucleotides line up with TRBD1. The germline gives CDR1 ENHRY, CDR2 SYGVKD. Trimming at V came to 4 bases and at J to 2 bases, leaving 7 bases not matched to a gene. The CDR3 totals 15 residues. The CDR3 bases are TGTGCCATCAGTGGCCTCGGGACAGCCAACACTGAAGCTTTCTTT. This sequence encodes CAISGLGTANTEAFF.

The chain links TRBV6-1 to TRBJ2-7, with 7 bases matching TRBD1. This CDR3 has 13 amino acids. Germline CDR1 is MNHNS and CDR2 is SASEGT. V was pared by 7 bases and J by 13 bases, with 16 bases of the junction left unmatched. CDR3 in amino acids: CASITTGAASGYF. The CDR3 bases are TGTGCCAGCATTACTACAGGGGCCGCAAGTGGTTACTTC.

This chain links TRBV11-2 with TRBJ1-2; D is unclear. The CDR3 has 12 residues. V was cut by 2 bases and J by 2 bases, with 3 bases left in between. In germline, CDR1 is SGHAT, CDR2 FQNNGV. CDR3 amino acids: CASSLSNYGYTF. Here the CDR3 DNA reads TGTGCCAGCAGCTTAAGCAACTATGGCTACACCTTC.

The chain combines TRBV19 with TRBJ2-7; 10 nucleotides line up with TRBD1. The CDR3 is 16 residues long. CDR1 and CDR2 (germline): LNHDA, SQIVND (reference sequence). V lost 6 bases, J lost 6 bases, and 14 bases stayed unmatched. In DNA, the CDR3 is TGTGCCAGTAGGCCCCACAACCGGGACAGGGGAGGCGAGCAGTACTTC. Translated: CASRPHNRDRGGEQYF.

This sequence joins TRBV5-1 and TRBJ2-1; TRBD2 aligns across 10 bases. Per the germline V gene, CDR1 is SGHRS and CDR2 is YFSETQ. The CDR3 contains 16 residues. The V and J ends lost 3 bases and 5 bases, in that order; junction bases with no gene match: 8. In DNA form, the CDR3 reads TGCGCCAGCAGCTGGGGGCGACTAGCGGGCCACAATGAGCAGTTCTTC. Translated, it gives CASSWGRLAGHNEQFF.

The chain links TRBV30 to TRBJ1-3; 8 bases match TRBD1. The V and J ends lost 4 bases and 3 bases, in that order; junction bases with no gene match: 5. CDR1 is GTSNPN, CDR2 SVGIG, per germline (reference sequence). The CDR3 has 14 residues. CDR3 bases: TGTGCCTGGACCCAGGGGGCATTTGGAAACACCATATATTTT. Translating it yields CAWTQGAFGNTIYF.

This chain links TRBV5-1 with TRBJ2-1; 10 positions agree with TRBD2. CDR1 SGHRS and CDR2 YFSETQ come from the germline V gene. CDR3 length equals 14 residues. Trimming cost V 6 bases and J 2 bases; bases outside gene matches: 2. The CDR3 region has the DNA TGCGCCAGCACCGGGACTAGCGCCTACAATGAGCAGTTCTTC. This encodes CASTGTSAYNEQFF.

The chain carries TRBV28 and TRBJ2-7; D may be TRBD2 (5 bases). CDR3 size: 16 residues. V lost 4 bases to trimming and J lost 4 bases, with 20 bases between them. Per the germline V gene, CDR1 is MDHEN and CDR2 is SYDVKM. CDR3 DNA sequence: TGTGCCAGCAGTTCTCGCGATCTAGGAGGTCTGTACGAGCAGTACTTC. Translation gives CASSSRDLGGLYEQYF.

The chain has TRBV4-1 and TRBJ2-7; a possible D gene is TRBD2 (7 bases). The V gene lost 1 base and the J gene lost 4 bases, with 14 bases spanning the gap. The V gene's germline CDR1 is MGHRA and CDR2 YSYEKL. The CDR3 extends over 15 amino acids. The DNA of the CDR3 is TGCGCCAGCAGCCAAGGCCAGGGGAGGGCATACGAGCAGTACTTC. Encoded protein: CASSQGQGRAYEQYF.

V usage is TRBV15 and J usage is TRBJ1-5; 12 nucleotides align to TRBD1. Germline V gene lookup returns CDR1 LNHNV and CDR2 YYDKDF (reference sequence). There are 16 residues in the CDR3. The V segment lost 5 bases and the J segment 3 bases; nucleotides outside the gene matches: 5. The CDR3 reads CATSSPGQGANQPQHF. The CDR3 nucleotides read TGTGCCACCAGCTCCCCGGGACAGGGGGCCAATCAGCCCCAGCATTTT. The full variable domain, with the rest looked up from reference TRBV15 and TRBJ1-5, is DAMVIQNPRYQVTQFGKPVTLSCSQTLNHNVMYWYQQKSSQAPKLLFHYYDKDFNNEADTPDNFQSRRPNTSFCFLDIRSPGLGDTAMYLCATSSPGQGANQPQHFGDGTRLSIL.

V gene TRBV28 combines with J gene TRBJ2-3, with 10 bases aligning to TRBD2. The J segment lost 6 bases and the V segment lost 5 bases, leaving 8 bases of the junction unmatched. The CDR3 extends over 15 amino acids. The germline CDR1 and CDR2 sequences are MDHEN and SYDVKM. The CDR3 here is CASSTSGGGPDTQYF. The CDR3 bases are TGTGCCAGCAGTACAAGCGGGGGGGGTCCTGATACGCAGTATTTT. The full variable domain, with the rest looked up from reference TRBV28 and TRBJ2-3, is DVKVTQSSRYLVKRTGEKVFLECVQDMDHENMFWYRQDPGLGLRLIYFSYDVKMKEKGDIPEGYSVSREKKERFSLILESASTNQTSMYLCASSTSGGGPDTQYFGPGTRLTVL.

This chain links TRBV9 with TRBJ2-7; D is possibly TRBD1 (6 bases). V was shortened by 1 base and J by 3 bases, with 17 bases between the two germline ends. The CDR3 covers 16 residues. Germline loops: CDR1 SGDLS, CDR2 YYNGEE. The CDR3 DNA follows: TGTGCCAGCAGCGTACGGTCGGCAGGGGATTACTACGAGCAGTACTTC. It translates to CASSVRSAGDYYEQYF.

This clone came up a few times. V is TRBV19 and J is TRBJ2-3, with D perhaps matching TRBD1 (6 bases). Germline V gene sequence: CDR1 LNHDA, CDR2 SQIVND (reference sequence). V dropped 3 bases and J dropped 3 bases, with 13 bases sitting between them. This CDR3 comprises 15 residues. DNA for the CDR3: TGTGCCAGTAGTATCGGGACAAGGGGGACAGATACGCAGTATTTT. Protein sequence: CASSIGTRGTDTQYF.

The J gene is TRBJ2-5, the V gene TRBV11-1, with 8 bases fitting TRBD2. The length of the CDR3 is 16 residues. Germline V gene lookup returns CDR1 SGHAT and CDR2 FQDESV (reference sequence). The junction had 12 bases not matched to a gene; V was cut back by 5 bases and J by 4 bases. The CDR3 DNA reads as TGTGCCAGCAGCCCTGGAGGGGCGGGGGGTAGAGAGACCCAGTACTTC. Amino acids: CASSPGGAGGRETQYF.

Comment on this clone: The germline gene is not matched at one end of the junction; a read error may be the cause. This chain links TRBV5-1 with TRBJ2-7, with 8 bases aligning to TRBD1. From germline, CDR1 is SGHRS and CDR2 YFSETQ. The CDR3 consists of 15 residues. As DNA, the CDR3 is TGCGCCAGCAGCTCTTTCGACAGGGGTTCCTACGAGCGGTACTTC. Protein product: CASSSFDRGSYERYF.

V is TRBV5-1 and J is TRBJ2-1, with 10 positions matching TRBD2. J gave up 9 bases and V 0 bases, and 6 bases lay outside the gene matches. The CDR3 contains 15 residues. Per the germline V gene, CDR1 is SGHRS and CDR2 is YFSETQ. As DNA, the CDR3 is TGCGCCAGCAGCTTGGAGGCTAGCGGGAGAAGTGAGCAGTTCTTC. Protein sequence: CASSLEASGRSEQFF.

In this sample, this clone turned up once. This rearrangement joins TRBV29-1 to TRBJ1-1; D possibly corresponds to TRBD1 (6 bases). The CDR3 spans 13 residues. V was trimmed by 7 bases and J by 4 bases, leaving 16 bases between them. Germline CDR1 is SQVTM and CDR2 is ANQGSEA. CDR3 nucleotide sequence: TGCAGCGCCACAACAGGGCAGGGCACTGAAGCTTTCTTT. It codes for CSATTGQGTEAFF.

The chain uses TRBV7-9 and TRBJ2-3; D perhaps matches TRBD2 (6 bases). V was pared by 1 base and J by 2 bases, with 10 bases between. There are 15 residues in the CDR3. Germline lookup yields CDR1 SEHNR and CDR2 FQNEAQ (reference sequence). The CDR3 region is CASSLGRAPTDTQYF. CDR3 nucleotides: TGTGCCAGCAGCTTAGGGAGGGCCCCCACAGATACGCAGTATTTT.

The chain has TRBV6-1 and TRBJ2-1, with D possibly being TRBD2 (5 bases). The CDR3 totals 13 residues. The V and J ends lost 4 bases and 9 bases respectively, with 13 bases between them. Per germline, CDR1 MNHNS and CDR2 SASEGT. The CDR3 sequence is CASSAVGRGEQFF. As DNA, the CDR3 is TGTGCCAGCAGTGCCGTCGGCCGGGGTGAGCAGTTCTTC.

The rearrangement links TRBV6-1 to TRBJ2-1, with 10 bases lining up with TRBD1. This CDR3 region has 14 residues. V was pared by 7 bases and J by 8 bases, with 8 bases of the junction left unmatched. Germline V gives CDR1 MNHNS, CDR2 SASEGT. CDR3 amino acids: CASTEGQGGDEQFF. The CDR3 coding sequence is TGTGCCAGCACCGAAGGACAGGGGGGCGATGAGCAGTTCTTC.

This clone was seen only a few times. This chain uses TRBV13 with TRBJ2-2, with D possibly being TRBD2 (8 bases). The V gene's germline CDR1 is PRHDT and CDR2 FYEKMQ (reference sequence). Trimming took 3 bases from V and 6 from J, leaving 14 bases between them. The CDR3 has 15 residues. CDR3 in amino acids: CASSFTGGGSGELFF. The CDR3 nucleotides are TGTGCCAGCAGCTTTACGGGAGGGGGCTCCGGGGAGCTGTTTTTT.

The rearrangement links TRBV7-9 to TRBJ2-2; D is perhaps TRBD1 (6 bases). In germline, CDR1 is SEHNR, CDR2 FQNEAQ (reference sequence). This CDR3 spans 14 amino acids. Trimming took 3 bases from V and 4 from J, leaving 9 bases between them. This CDR3 is CASSFQGPTGELFF. CDR3 DNA: TGTGCCAGCAGCTTTCAGGGGCCCACCGGGGAGCTGTTTTTT.

This chain uses TRBV5-1 with TRBJ2-2, with a weak D call TRBD1 (5 bases). CDR3 length: 13 residues. CDR1 SGHRS and CDR2 YFSETQ come from the germline V gene. Trimming removed 6 bases from V and 3 bases from J, with 9 bases in between. Here the CDR3 reads CASKQGDTGELFF. Here the CDR3 DNA reads TGCGCCAGCAAGCAAGGGGACACCGGGGAGCTGTTTTTT.